A single sample gave rise to the 27 T cell receptor beta chains below, sequenced in a study of T cell repertoires in cytomegalovirus infection. TCRdb called the reads again in MiXCR, with one record for every CDR3 protein. The sample comprises approximately 730,000 distinct CDR3 sequences, 25% to 30% of which are singletons, and about an eighth rests with the top ten. Their recognized antigens are unknown. The source material was cultured CD8+ T cells from PBMCs, sampled from culture after CMV antigen stimulation. These receptors were obtained from a human donor in good health (CMV status not recorded). Some clones in this sample may be carry-over from other donors' samples.

The V gene is TRBV6-6, the J gene TRBJ1-4, with 8 positions matching TRBD1. The CDR3 spans 15 residues. The germline gives CDR1 MNHNY, CDR2 SVGAGI (reference sequence). The V segment lost 5 bases and the J segment 5 bases; nucleotides outside the gene matches: 7. CDR3 region: CASSHGTGGNEKLFF. DNA of the CDR3: TGTGCCAGCAGTCATGGGACAGGCGGAAATGAAAAACTGTTTTTT.

The chain has TRBV29-1 and TRBJ1-2; 7 bases match TRBD1. The CDR3 totals 18 residues. J lost 5 bases, V lost 1 base, and 19 bases had no gene match. Germline V CDR1 and CDR2: SQVTM, ANQGSEA. The CDR3 DNA reads TGCAGCGTTGAAGTAAGGATCCCGGGACAGCTTATGGGGTATGGCTACACCTTC. Its translation: CSVEVRIPGQLMGYGYTF.

A few counts support this clonotype. CDR3 DNA sequence: TGTGCCAGCAGTCAACTGACAGGGAGCGCTGAAGCTTTCTTT. Protein sequence: CASSQLTGSAEAFF. This chain links TRBV12-3 or TRBV12-4 with TRBJ1-1, with 7 nucleotides matching TRBD1. Losses at the gene ends were 5 bases for V and 6 bases for J; bases not matched to a gene: 9. This CDR3 region has 14 residues.

V gene TRBV6-1 combines with J gene TRBJ1-2, with no clear D. Germline V gene lookup returns CDR1 MNHNS and CDR2 SASEGT. The CDR3 sequence is 13 residues long. V was cut by 6 bases and J by 7 bases, with 15 bases left in between. The CDR3 DNA follows: TGTGCCAGCAGGCCTAGATCCGCCAGTGGCTACACCTTC. Protein sequence: CASRPRSASGYTF.

This clonotype showed up many times. The gene calls are TRBV7-8 and TRBJ2-1; 9 bases are a match to TRBD2. The CDR3 has 14 residues. The V gene's germline CDR1 is SGHVS and CDR2 FQNEAQ. V lost 4 bases, J lost 7 bases, and 5 bases stayed unmatched. CDR3 protein: CASSSGGRGNEQFF. The CDR3 bases are TGTGCCAGCAGCTCCGGCGGGAGGGGGAATGAGCAGTTCTTC. The whole variable domain, filled in from reference TRBV7-8 and TRBJ2-1, reads GAGVSQSPRYKVAKRGQDVALRCDPISGHVSLFWYQQALGQGPEFLTYFQNEAQLDKSGLPSDRFFAERPEGSVSTLKIQRTQQEDSAVYLCASSSGGRGNEQFFGPGTRLTVL.

This clonotype was observed a handful of times. V and J are TRBV28 and TRBJ2-1, with 8 bases matching TRBD2. Germline values: CDR1 MDHEN, CDR2 SYDVKM. The CDR3 totals 16 residues. Trimming removed 8 bases from V and 8 bases from J; junction bases left unmatched: 17. For the CDR3, the DNA is TGTGCCAGCGGGTCAGGGACTAGGAACCCTTGGGATGAGCAGTTCTTC. It yields the protein CASGSGTRNPWDEQFF.

V and J are TRBV6-6 and TRBJ1-1; TRBD1 is a possible D gene (6 bases). V was clipped by 5 bases and J by 3 bases, with 16 bases between them. This CDR3 is built from 15 residues. Germline V gene lookup returns CDR1 MNHNY and CDR2 SVGAGI (reference sequence). DNA of the CDR3: TGTGCCAGCAGTGGGAACCCAGGGGAGGACACTGAAGCTTTCTTT. This sequence encodes CASSGNPGEDTEAFF.

Here the CDR3 reads CASTQIKGLVGTQYF. The CDR3 DNA reads TGTGCCAGCACCCAAATAAAAGGGTTGGTTGGTACGCAGTATTTT. J is TRBJ2-3 and V is TRBV7-1; D call uncertain. TRBV7-1 is noted as an ORF with a role that remains uncertain. The germline V and J ends were trimmed by 7 bases and 8 bases, with 22 bases remaining between them. The CDR3 contains 15 residues.

The chain carries TRBV9 and TRBJ1-1; D gene ambiguous. CDR1 is SGDLS and CDR2 is YYNGEE in the germline V gene. CDR3 length: 15 residues. V lost 4 bases to trimming and J lost 4 bases, with 17 bases between them. The CDR3 reads CASSPRSAWVTEAFF. In DNA, the CDR3 is TGTGCCAGCAGCCCCCGTTCTGCCTGGGTCACTGAAGCTTTCTTT. Based on the CDR3 plus reference TRBV9 and TRBJ1-1, the full variable domain is DSGVTQTPKHLITATGQRVTLRCSPRSGDLSVYWYQQSLDQGLQFLIQYYNGEERAKGNILERFSAQQFPDLHSELNLSSLELGDSALYFCASSPRSAWVTEAFFGQGTRLTVV.

This clonotype was observed a handful of times. This chain uses TRBV9 with TRBJ2-5; maybe TRBD2 (6 bases). The ends were cut back, 0 bases at V and 4 bases at J, with 16 bases in the middle. This CDR3 region has 16 residues. The V gene's germline CDR1 is SGDLS and CDR2 YYNGEE. This CDR3 is CASSVDLGLGGETQYF. CDR3 sequence (DNA): TGTGCCAGCAGCGTAGATCTTGGACTCGGGGGAGAGACCCAGTACTTC.

This clonotype has only a few counts. The chain combines TRBV12-3 or TRBV12-4 with TRBJ1-6; a weak D match, TRBD1 (6 bases). Trimming shortened V by 3 bases and J by 7 bases, and 40 bases separated the two germline ends. CDR3 length: 24 residues. CDR3 loop: CASSFKIQRGPYLTGLEGNSPLHF. CDR3 DNA sequence: TGTGCCAGCAGTTTCAAAATTCAAAGGGGACCGTACTTGACAGGTCTAGAGGGGAATTCACCCCTCCACTTT.

This clonotype was observed a handful of times. V is TRBV7-8 and J is TRBJ2-2; D is ambiguous. Per germline, CDR1 SGHVS and CDR2 FQNEAQ. The length of the CDR3 is 17 residues. Trimming took 6 bases from V and 8 from J, leaving 25 bases between them. CDR3 in amino acids: CASRLLRVGPQSGELFF. The CDR3 DNA is TGTGCCAGCAGGCTACTCCGGGTCGGCCCTCAGTCGGGGGAGCTGTTTTTT.

This chain connects TRBV6-8 to TRBJ1-2; 11 bases line up with TRBD1. The CDR3 consists of 16 residues. CDR1 and CDR2 from the germline V gene are MNHGY and SAAAGT. The V and J ends lost 2 bases and 7 bases, in that order; junction bases with no gene match: 9. CDR3 in amino acids: CASSYEIGQGASGYTF. In DNA, the CDR3 is TGTGCCAGCAGTTACGAGATAGGACAGGGGGCGAGTGGCTACACCTTC.

This clonotype showed up many times. This chain uses TRBV5-1 with TRBJ2-1; possible D gene TRBD1, 6 bases. V lost 3 bases to trimming and J lost 0 bases, with 25 bases between them. The CDR3 has 20 amino acids. Germline V gene lookup returns CDR1 SGHRS and CDR2 YFSETQ. As DNA, the CDR3 is TGCGCCAGCAGCTCCCCATGGAGCCCACATACAGGGAGCTCCTACAATGAGCAGTTCTTC. It yields the protein CASSSPWSPHTGSSYNEQFF. The full variable domain, in which reference TRBV5-1 and TRBJ2-1 provide the parts outside the CDR3, is KAGVTQTPRYLIKTRGQQVTLSCSPISGHRSVSWYQQTPGQGLQFLFEYFSETQRNKGNFPGRFSGRQFSNSRSEMNVSTLELGDSALYLCASSSPWSPHTGSSYNEQFFGPGTRLTVL.

Written as DNA, the CDR3 is TGTGCCAGCAGTGTTTCGCCCCAGGGTCAGGGGTTCGACGAGCAGTACGTC. This encodes CASSVSPQGQGFDEQYV. The J gene is TRBJ2-7, the V gene TRBV28, with D tentatively TRBD1 (6 bases). The V gene's germline CDR1 is MDHEN and CDR2 SYDVKM. This CDR3 is built from 17 residues. V lost 5 bases to trimming and J lost 5 bases, with 25 bases between them.

V usage is TRBV12-3 or TRBV12-4 and J usage is TRBJ1-5; D is unresolved. The CDR3 is 12 residues long. V lost 6 bases to trimming and J lost 7 bases, with 10 bases between them. DNA of the CDR3: TGTGCCAGCAGGAAAGGAGGCCAGCCCCAGCATTTT. Amino acid sequence: CASRKGGQPQHF.

This chain links TRBV7-9 with TRBJ1-2; D may be TRBD1 (5 bases). The germline gives CDR1 SEHNR, CDR2 FQNEAQ (reference sequence). V was cut by 5 bases and J by 8 bases, with 18 bases left in between. CDR3 size: 14 residues. In nucleotides, the CDR3 is TGTGCCAGCAGCCTTCACGAGGACGGGGGAGGCTACACCTTC. This translates into CASSLHEDGGGYTF.

Turning to this clonotype: A much larger clone differs from this one at a single base, so this may be a read error. The chain recombines TRBV25-1 with TRBJ2-5, with 7 nucleotides matching TRBD1. There are 12 residues in the CDR3. From germline, CDR1 is MGHDK and CDR2 SYGVNS. The V and J ends lost 3 bases and 5 bases, in that order; junction bases with no gene match: 0. The CDR3 sequence: CASSDRGETQYF. CDR3 DNA: TGTGCCAGCAGTGACAGGGGGGAGACCCAGTACTTC. Drawing the rest from reference TRBV25-1 and TRBJ2-5, the complete variable domain is EADIYQTPRYLVIGTGKKITLECSQTMGHDKMYWYQQDPGMELHLIHYSYGVNSTEKGDLSSESTVSRIRTEHFPLTLESARPSHTSQYLCASSDRGETQYFGPGTRLLVL.

The table lists this clonotype with a few counts. The chain couples TRBV27 to TRBJ2-3; D remains ambiguous. Germline CDR1 reads MNHEY; CDR2 reads SMNVEV (reference sequence). CDR3 length: 14 residues. Trimming left V 3 bases short and J 4 bases short, with 11 bases between. Here the CDR3 reads CASSLVWQADTQYF. The CDR3, as DNA: TGTGCCAGCAGTTTGGTCTGGCAGGCAGATACGCAGTATTTT.

This clonotype was seen at least ten times. The genes are TRBV7-8 and TRBJ1-1; no clear D. V was cut by 1 base and J by 1 base, with 7 bases left in between. The CDR3 spans 14 residues. Per germline, CDR1 SGHVS and CDR2 FQNEAQ. CDR3 residues: CASSLVPWNTEAFF. CDR3 coding DNA: TGTGCCAGCAGCTTAGTCCCATGGAACACTGAAGCTTTCTTT.

This clonotype was detected ten times or more. This rearrangement joins TRBV6-1 to TRBJ1-2; the D gene is possibly TRBD1 (6 bases). This CDR3 region has 17 residues. V lost 3 bases and J 3 bases, leaving 20 bases between the germline ends. Germline assignment: CDR1 MNHNS and CDR2 SASEGT. The DNA of the CDR3 is TGTGCCAGCAGTGACCCGGCAATCCGGGGACACGACTATGGCTACACCTTC. The encoded protein is CASSDPAIRGHDYGYTF.

The V gene is TRBV20-1, the J gene TRBJ1-5; D ambiguous. CDR1 DFQATT and CDR2 SNEGSKA come from the germline V gene (reference sequence). The V and J ends lost 6 bases and 3 bases respectively, with 3 bases between them. This CDR3 has 10 amino acids. The CDR3, as DNA: TGCAGTGCCTTCAATCAGCCCCAGCATTTT. Encoded protein: CSAFNQPQHF.

The V gene is TRBV5-6, the J gene TRBJ1-2, with unresolved D. This CDR3 has 11 amino acids. The germline V gene has CDR1 SGHDT and CDR2 YYEEEE. Trimming stripped 3 bases from V and 10 bases from J, with 10 bases between. In nucleotides, the CDR3 is TGTGCCAGCAGCTCGGTGGCAGACTACACCTTC. This sequence encodes CASSSVADYTF. The full variable domain, its missing parts supplied by reference TRBV5-6 and TRBJ1-2, is DAGVTQSPTHLIKTRGQQVTLRCSPKSGHDTVSWYQQALGQGPQFIFQYYEEEERQRGNFPDRFSGHQFPNYSSELNVNALLLGDSALYLCASSSVADYTFGSGTRLTVV.

In its sample, this clonotype was seen a few times. CDR3 residues: CASSVGPGGSYNEQFF. The DNA of the CDR3 is TGTGCCAGCAGCGTAGGGCCGGGGGGTAGTTACAATGAGCAGTTCTTC. This chain connects TRBV9 to TRBJ2-1; TRBD2 matches 7 bases. CDR3 length equals 16 residues. Per the germline V gene, CDR1 is SGDLS and CDR2 is YYNGEE. The junction had 7 bases not matched to a gene; V was cut back by 0 bases and J by 4 bases.

The V and J genes are TRBV7-9 and TRBJ1-2; 7 nucleotides align to TRBD1. The junction had 12 bases not matched to a gene; V was cut back by 2 bases and J by 6 bases. CDR3 length equals 16 residues. Germline-derived CDR1 and CDR2 are SEHNR and FQNEAQ (reference sequence). The CDR3 sequence: CASSLFAGQAGDGYTF. In DNA form, the CDR3 reads TGTGCCAGCAGCTTATTCGCCGGACAGGCAGGGGATGGCTACACCTTC. The full variable domain, completed using reference TRBV7-9 and TRBJ1-2, is DTGVSQNPRHKITKRGQNVTFRCDPISEHNRLYWYRQTLGQGPEFLTYFQNEAQLEKSRLLSDRFSAERPKGSFSTLEIQRTEQGDSAMYLCASSLFAGQAGDGYTFGSGTRLTVV.

This clonotype was counted a few times. The gene calls are TRBV11-2 and TRBJ1-3; D is unclear. Germline V lookup: CDR1 SGHAT, CDR2 FQNNGV. The CDR3 is 15 residues long. The V gene lost 1 base and the J gene lost 2 bases, with 9 bases spanning the gap. The CDR3 bases are TGTGCCAGCAGCTTAGTTCGCAGCCCTGGAAACACCATATATTTT. It translates to CASSLVRSPGNTIYF.

The CDR3 region is CASSWGPGTGELFF. CDR3 coding DNA: TGTGCCAGCAGTTGGGGTCCGGGCACCGGGGAGCTGTTTTTT. The gene calls are TRBV6-1 and TRBJ2-2; no clear D. Germline V CDR1 and CDR2: MNHNS, SASEGT. Deletions cut 5 bases from V and 4 bases from J, with 11 bases between. The length of the CDR3 is 14 residues.